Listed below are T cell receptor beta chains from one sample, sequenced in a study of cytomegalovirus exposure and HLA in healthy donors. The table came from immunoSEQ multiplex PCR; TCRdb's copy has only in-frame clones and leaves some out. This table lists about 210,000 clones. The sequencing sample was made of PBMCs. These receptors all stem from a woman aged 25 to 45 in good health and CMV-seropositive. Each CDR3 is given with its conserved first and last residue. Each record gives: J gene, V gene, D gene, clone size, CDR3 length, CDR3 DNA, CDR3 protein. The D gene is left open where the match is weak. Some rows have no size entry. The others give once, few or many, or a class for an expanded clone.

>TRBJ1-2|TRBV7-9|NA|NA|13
TGTGCCAGCAGCTTGGGACAAATCTATGGCTACACCTTC
CASSLGQIYGYTF
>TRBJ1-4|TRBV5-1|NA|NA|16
TGCGCCAGCAGCGGGGACACTTCTGCAACTAATGAAAAACTGTTTTTT
CASSGDTSATNEKLFF
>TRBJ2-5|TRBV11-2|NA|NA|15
TGTGCCAGCAGCTATTTGACTCAGTACCAAGAGACCCAGTACTTC
CASSYLTQYQETQYF
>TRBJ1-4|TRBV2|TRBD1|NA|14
TGTGCCAGCACCCTACAGGGGGCGAGTGAAAAACTGTTTTTT
CASTLQGASEKLFF
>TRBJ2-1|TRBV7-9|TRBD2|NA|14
TGTGCCAGCAGCACCCATCGGGGGGGTAATGAGCAGTTCTTC
CASSTHRGGNEQFF
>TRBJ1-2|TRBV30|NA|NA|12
TGTGCCTGGAGGGGGGAGGTCTATGGCTACACCTTC
CAWRGEVYGYTF
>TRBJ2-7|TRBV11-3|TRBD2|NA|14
TGTGCCAGCAGCTTAGCTTGGACTAGCCACGAGCAGTACTTC
CASSLAWTSHEQYF
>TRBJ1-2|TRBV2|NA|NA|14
TGTGCCAGCAGTGTAGGGGGTTTTGACTATGGCTACACCTTC
CASSVGGFDYGYTF
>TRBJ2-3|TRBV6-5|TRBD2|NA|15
TGTGCCAGCAGTACCGGACTAGCGGAGGGAGATACGCAGTATTTT
CASSTGLAEGDTQYF
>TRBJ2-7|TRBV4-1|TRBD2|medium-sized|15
TGCGCCAGCAGCCAAGAGGGGACTAGCGGCTACGAGCAGTACTTC
CASSQEGTSGYEQYF
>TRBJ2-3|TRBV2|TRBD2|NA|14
TGTGCCAGCAGATTAGCGGGAGCGGTCCATGCGCAGTATTTT
CASRLAGAVHAQYF
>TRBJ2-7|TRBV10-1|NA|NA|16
TGCGCCAGCAGTGAGTCGATAGCCAGGGGGGACTACGAGCAGTACTTC
CASSESIARGDYEQYF
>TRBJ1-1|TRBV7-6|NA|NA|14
TGTGCCAGCAGCTTAATGGCGGGGACCACTGAAGCTTTCTTT
CASSLMAGTTEAFF
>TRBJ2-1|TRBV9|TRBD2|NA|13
TGTGCCAGCAGCGTAACTAGCGGGAGTGAGCAGTTCTTC
CASSVTSGSEQFF
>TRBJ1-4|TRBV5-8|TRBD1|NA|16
TGTGCCAGCAGTTACGGACAGGGGCAAATTAATGAAAAACTGTTTTTT
CASSYGQGQINEKLFF
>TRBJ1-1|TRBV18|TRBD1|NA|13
TGTGCCAGCTCCCCTACAGGGGGCACTGAAGCTTTCTTT
CASSPTGGTEAFF
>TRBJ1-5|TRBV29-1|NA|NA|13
TGCAGCGTCCAGACAGTCAACAATCAGCCCCAGCATTTT
CSVQTVNNQPQHF
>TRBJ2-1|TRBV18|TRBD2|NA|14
TGTGCCAGCTCACCCGGAGCGGGAGCTAGTGAGCAGTTCTTC
CASSPGAGASEQFF
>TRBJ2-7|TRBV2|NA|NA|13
TGTGCCAGCAGTTGGGAGAGCTCCTACGAGCAGTACTTC
CASSWESSYEQYF
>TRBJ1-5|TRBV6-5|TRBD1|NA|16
TGTGCCAGCAGTTACTCGTCGACAGGGAAGAATCAGCCCCAGCATTTT
CASSYSSTGKNQPQHF
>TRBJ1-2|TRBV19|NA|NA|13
TGTGCCACCACGTCCTACTCGCGGGGTGGCTACACCTTC
CATTSYSRGGYTF
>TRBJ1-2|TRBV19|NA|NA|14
TGTGCCAGTAGCTCACGGGACACCAACTATGGCTACACCTTC
CASSSRDTNYGYTF
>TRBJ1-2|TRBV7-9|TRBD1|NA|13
TGTGCCAGCAGCTTAGGCAGGGGGCACGGCTACACCTTC
CASSLGRGHGYTF
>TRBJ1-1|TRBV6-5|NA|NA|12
TGTGCCAGCAGTTACCAGAACACTGAAGCTTTCTTT
CASSYQNTEAFF
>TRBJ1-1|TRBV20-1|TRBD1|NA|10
TGCGGGGGACAGGCGGAAGAAGCTTTCTTT
CGGQAEEAFF
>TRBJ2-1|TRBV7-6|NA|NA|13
TGTGCCAGCGGGTTGCCGGGGAGCAATGAGCAGTTCTTC
CASGLPGSNEQFF
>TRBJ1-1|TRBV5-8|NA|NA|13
TGTGCCAGCAGCTTGACAGGGAACACTGAAGCTTTCTTT
CASSLTGNTEAFF
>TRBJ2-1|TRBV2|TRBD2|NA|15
TGTGCCAGCAGTGAAATGACTAGCGGCTACAATGAGCAGTTCTTC
CASSEMTSGYNEQFF
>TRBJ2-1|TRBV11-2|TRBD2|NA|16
TGTGCCAGCAGCTCATCCCAGGGACTAGCGGGACGTGAGCAGTTCTTC
CASSSSQGLAGREQFF
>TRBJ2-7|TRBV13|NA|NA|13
TGTGCCAGCAGCTTAGGGGCTGACTACGAGCAGTACTTC
CASSLGADYEQYF
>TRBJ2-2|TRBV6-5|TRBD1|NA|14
TGTGCCAGCAGTGAACAGGGGGACACCGGGGAGCTGTTTTTT
CASSEQGDTGELFF
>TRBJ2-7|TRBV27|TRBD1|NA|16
TGTGCCAGCAGTCCGAATTCCGGGACAGGGGGTTACGAGCAGTACTTC
CASSPNSGTGGYEQYF
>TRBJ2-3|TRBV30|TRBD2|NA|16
TGTGCCTGGAGAATTAATCCTAGCGGGAGCACAGATACGCAGTATTTT
CAWRINPSGSTDTQYF
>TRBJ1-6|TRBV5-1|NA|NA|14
TGCGCCAGCAGCTTGGATGCCGGTAATTCACCCCTCCACTTT
CASSLDAGNSPLHF
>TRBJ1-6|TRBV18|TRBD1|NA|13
TGTGCCAGCTCCCGGGACAGCAATTCACCCCTCCACTTT
CASSRDSNSPLHF
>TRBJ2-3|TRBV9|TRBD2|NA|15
TGTGCCAGCAGCGCCAGACTAGCGAGCACAGATACGCAGTATTTT
CASSARLASTDTQYF